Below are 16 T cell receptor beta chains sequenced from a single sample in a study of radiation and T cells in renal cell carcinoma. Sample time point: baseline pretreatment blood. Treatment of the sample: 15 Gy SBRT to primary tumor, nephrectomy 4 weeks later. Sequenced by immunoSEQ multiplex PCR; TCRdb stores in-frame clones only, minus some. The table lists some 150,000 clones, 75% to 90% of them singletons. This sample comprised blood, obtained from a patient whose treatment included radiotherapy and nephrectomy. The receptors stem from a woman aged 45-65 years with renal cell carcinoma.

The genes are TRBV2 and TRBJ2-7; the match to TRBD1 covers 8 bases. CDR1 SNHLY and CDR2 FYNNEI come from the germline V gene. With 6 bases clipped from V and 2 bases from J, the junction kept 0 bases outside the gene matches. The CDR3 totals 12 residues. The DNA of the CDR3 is TGTGCCAGCAGCAGGGGGCCCTACGAGCAGTACTTC. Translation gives CASSRGPYEQYF.

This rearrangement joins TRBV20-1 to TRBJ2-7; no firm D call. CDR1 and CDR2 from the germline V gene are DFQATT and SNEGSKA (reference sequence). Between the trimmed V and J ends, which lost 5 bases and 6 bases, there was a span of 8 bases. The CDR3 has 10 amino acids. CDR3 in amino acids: CSAEISEQYF. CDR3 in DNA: TGCAGTGCTGAAATAAGCGAGCAGTACTTC.

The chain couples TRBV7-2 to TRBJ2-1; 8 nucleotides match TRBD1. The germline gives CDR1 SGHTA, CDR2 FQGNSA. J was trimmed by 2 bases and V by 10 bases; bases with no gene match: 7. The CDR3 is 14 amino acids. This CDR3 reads CATQRTGPYNEQFF. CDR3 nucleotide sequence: TGTGCCACCCAAAGGACAGGGCCCTACAATGAGCAGTTCTTC.

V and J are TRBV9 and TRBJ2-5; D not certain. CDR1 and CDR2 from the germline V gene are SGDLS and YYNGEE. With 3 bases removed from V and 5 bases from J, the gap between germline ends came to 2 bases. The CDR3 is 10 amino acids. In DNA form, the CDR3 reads TGTGCCAGCAGCGACGAGACCCAGTACTTC. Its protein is CASSDETQYF.

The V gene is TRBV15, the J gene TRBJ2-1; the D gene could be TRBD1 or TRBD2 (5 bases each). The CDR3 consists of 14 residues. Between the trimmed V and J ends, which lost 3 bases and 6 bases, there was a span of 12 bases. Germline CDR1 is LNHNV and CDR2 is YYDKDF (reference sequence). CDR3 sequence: CATSSGDGTNEQFF. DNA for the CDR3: TGTGCCACCAGCAGTGGGGACGGGACCAATGAGCAGTTCTTC.

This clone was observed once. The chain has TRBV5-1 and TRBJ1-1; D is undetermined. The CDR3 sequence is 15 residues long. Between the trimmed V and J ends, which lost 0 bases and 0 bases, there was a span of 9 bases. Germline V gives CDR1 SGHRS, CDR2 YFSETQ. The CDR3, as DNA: TGCGCCAGCAGCTTGGAGCCAGGACTGAACACTGAAGCTTTCTTT. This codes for CASSLEPGLNTEAFF.

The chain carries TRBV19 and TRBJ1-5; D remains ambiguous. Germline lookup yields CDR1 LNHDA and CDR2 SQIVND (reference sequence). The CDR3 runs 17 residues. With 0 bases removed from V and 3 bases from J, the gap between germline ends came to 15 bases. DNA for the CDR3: TGTGCCAGTAGTATAGATGGGCCCGGGCGCGCCAATCAGCCCCAGCATTTT. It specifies CASSIDGPGRANQPQHF.

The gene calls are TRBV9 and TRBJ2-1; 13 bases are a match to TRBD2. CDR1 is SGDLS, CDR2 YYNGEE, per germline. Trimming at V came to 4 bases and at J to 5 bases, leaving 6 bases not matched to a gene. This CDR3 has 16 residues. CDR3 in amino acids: CASSPRLAGGDNEQFF. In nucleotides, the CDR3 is TGTGCCAGCAGCCCACGACTAGCGGGGGGAGACAATGAGCAGTTCTTC.

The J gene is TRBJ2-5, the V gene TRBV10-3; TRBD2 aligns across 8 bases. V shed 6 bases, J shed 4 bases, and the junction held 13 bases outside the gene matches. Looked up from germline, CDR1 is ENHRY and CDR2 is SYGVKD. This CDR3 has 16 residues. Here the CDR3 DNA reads TGTGCCATCAGCCCCTCGGGCGGGAGGCCTCCAGAGACCCAGTACTTC. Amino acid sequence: CAISPSGGRPPETQYF.

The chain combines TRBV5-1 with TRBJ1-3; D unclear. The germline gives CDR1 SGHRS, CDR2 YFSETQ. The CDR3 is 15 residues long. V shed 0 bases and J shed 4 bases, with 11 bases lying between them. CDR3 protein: CASSLADGLGNTIYF. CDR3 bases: TGCGCCAGCAGCTTGGCCGACGGCCTAGGAAACACCATATATTTT.

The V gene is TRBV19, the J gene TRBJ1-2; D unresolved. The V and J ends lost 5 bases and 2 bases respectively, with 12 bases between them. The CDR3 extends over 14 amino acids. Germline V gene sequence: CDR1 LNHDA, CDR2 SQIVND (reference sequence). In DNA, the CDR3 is TGTGCCAGTAGTCCCGGTTCAGGCAACTATGGCTACACCTTC. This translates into CASSPGSGNYGYTF.

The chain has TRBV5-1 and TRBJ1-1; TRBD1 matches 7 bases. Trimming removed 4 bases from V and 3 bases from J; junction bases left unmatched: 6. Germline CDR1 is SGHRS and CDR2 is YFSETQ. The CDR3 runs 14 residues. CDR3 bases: TGCGCCAGCAGCGTACAGGGGATGGACACTGAAGCTTTCTTT. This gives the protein CASSVQGMDTEAFF.

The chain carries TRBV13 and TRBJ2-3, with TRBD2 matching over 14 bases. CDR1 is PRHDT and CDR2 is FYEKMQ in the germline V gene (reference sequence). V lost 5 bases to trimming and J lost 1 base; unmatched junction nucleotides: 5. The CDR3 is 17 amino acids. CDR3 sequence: CASSTPGLAGGTDTQYF. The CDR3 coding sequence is TGTGCCAGCAGCACTCCGGGACTAGCGGGGGGCACAGATACGCAGTATTTT.

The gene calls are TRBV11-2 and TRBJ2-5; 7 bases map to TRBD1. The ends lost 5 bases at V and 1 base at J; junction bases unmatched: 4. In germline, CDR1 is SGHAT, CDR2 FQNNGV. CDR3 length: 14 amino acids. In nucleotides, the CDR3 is TGTGCCAGCAGCCGACAGGGTTCCCAAGAGACCCAGTACTTC. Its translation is CASSRQGSQETQYF.

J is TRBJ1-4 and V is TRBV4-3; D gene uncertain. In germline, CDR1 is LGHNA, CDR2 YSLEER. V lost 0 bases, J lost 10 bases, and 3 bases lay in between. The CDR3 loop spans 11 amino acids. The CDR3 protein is CASSQEGKLFF. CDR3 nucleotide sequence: TGCGCCAGCAGCCAAGAGGGAAAACTGTTTTTT.

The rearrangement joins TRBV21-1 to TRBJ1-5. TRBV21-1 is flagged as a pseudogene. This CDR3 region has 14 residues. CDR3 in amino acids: CASTPQVAARPQHF. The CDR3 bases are TGTGCCAGCACCCCCCAGGTGGCGGCACGGCCCCAGCATTTT.